This T cell receptor beta chain was sequenced for a study of OX40 agonist ivuxolimab in advanced cancers. The CDR3 totals 16 residues. V was pared by 0 bases and J by 8 bases, with 6 bases of the junction left unmatched. The germline V gene has CDR1 SGHTA and CDR2 FQGNSA. Autoimmune disease history or systemic immunosuppression meant exclusion. With respect to this clone: The antigen is not known.

The protocol was immunoSEQ multiplex PCR, while the TCRdb copy is restricted to in-frame clones and leaves out a portion. Of under 85,000 clones listed, around 80% are singletons. Study-level results: No antigen was identified for the clonally expanded peripheral T cells. On average, CD8+ T cells had more expanded clones than CD4+. Clonal expansion among partial responders at 0.1-3.0 mg/kg ranked near the lowest.

The rearrangement links TRBV7-2 to TRBJ2-4; 11 bases align to TRBD1. The sample consisted of CD4+ or CD8+ T cells sorted from blood, taken in a trial of the OX40 agonist ivuxolimab. This clonotype was sampled from an adult with an advanced solid tumor such as melanoma, head and neck, liver or kidney cancer. The CDR3 here is CASSLAGQGAWDIQYF. The DNA of the CDR3 is TGTGCCAGCAGCTTAGCAGGACAGGGGGCATGGGACATTCAGTACTTC.